This TCR beta chain was identified in a study of blood T cell repertoires in COVID-19. Study at large: Samples of COVID-19 (acute and convalescent) were obtained from the United States, Italy and Spain. In each case, the material was cDNA or gDNA derived from T cells, B-cell-depleted T cells, or PBMCs.

In the study's own analysis: The assay estimated nucleated cells by amplifying reference gene primers. The table came from immunoSEQ multiplex PCR; TCRdb's copy has only in-frame clones and leaves some out. V and J calls and clone size come straight from that table; D and trimming were deduced from the DNA. Found here are 400,000 to 500,000 clones, 86% of them singletons; the top ten hold approximately 1.4%. V dropped 1 base and J dropped 8; count of bases not matched to a gene: 12. Germline V lookup: CDR1 SGHAT, CDR2 FQNNGV. The CDR3 extends over 17 amino acids. The source material was peripheral blood. The TCR comes from a woman aged 25 to 39 with active or convalescent COVID-19. The chain carries TRBV11-2 and TRBJ1-2, with 11 positions matching TRBD1. The CDR3 protein is CASSLGTGGEFGEGYTF. The CDR3 nucleotides read TGTGCCAGCAGCTTAGGGACAGGGGGCGAATTCGGAGAGGGCTACACCTTC.